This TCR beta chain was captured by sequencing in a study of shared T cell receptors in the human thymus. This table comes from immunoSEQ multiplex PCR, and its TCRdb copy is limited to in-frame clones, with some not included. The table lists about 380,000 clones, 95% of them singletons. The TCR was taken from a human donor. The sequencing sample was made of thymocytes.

The CDR3 nucleotides are TGCGCCAGCAGTCAATCGGGGCTGCCCAGCAATGAGCAGTTCTTC. This translates into CASSQSGLPSNEQFF. This chain joins TRBV23-1 and TRBJ2-1, with D perhaps TRBD1 (5 bases). TRBV23-1 has ORF status, its function being uncertain. The CDR3 consists of 15 residues. V dropped 0 bases and J dropped 6 bases, with 12 bases sitting between them.